This TCR beta chain was identified in a study of long-term antiretroviral therapy in people with HIV. In the case of this clone: The antigen remains unidentified.

The CDR3 runs to 16 residues. The germline V gene encodes CDR1 SNHLY and CDR2 FYNNEI. V gave up 3 bases and J gave up 5 bases; unmatched junction bases: 5. immunoSEQ v3.0 was run at survey level. This table comes from immunoSEQ multiplex PCR, and its TCRdb copy is limited to in-frame clones, with some not included. The table has tens of thousands of clones, roughly 79% seen once; the top ten hold 4% to 6%. Findings and limits, study-wide: Against controls, HIV repertoires showed narrower ranges of CDR3 length.

This TCR was recovered from a man between 18 and 29 years old with HIV. V usage is TRBV2 and J usage is TRBJ2-3, with 13 positions matching TRBD2. Here the sequenced sample was unsorted PBMCs, taken 0.5 years after starting antiretroviral therapy. CDR3 loop: CASSEILAGGKDTQYF. The CDR3 DNA is TGTGCCAGCAGTGAGATACTAGCGGGGGGGAAAGATACGCAGTATTTT.